These 11 T cell receptor beta chains originate from one sample sequenced in a study of cytomegalovirus exposure and HLA in healthy donors. The PCR was carried out with 60 Vbeta primers and 13 Jbeta primers. Data came from immunoSEQ multiplex PCR; TCRdb stores just in-frame clones and leaves some out. This sample has about 98,000 clones; around four fifths occur once, and the top ten carry around 2.6%. The specimen was PBMCs. These receptors came from a man aged 35 to 55 in good health and CMV-seronegative.

The chain links TRBV9 to TRBJ2-5; 7 bases line up with TRBD2. Germline CDR1 SGDLS, CDR2 YYNGEE. V was clipped by 2 bases and J by 5 bases; unmatched bases: 6. The CDR3 extends over 14 amino acids. CDR3 region: CASSVGGGGETQYF. Written as DNA, the CDR3 is TGTGCCAGCAGCGTTGGCGGGGGAGGGGAGACCCAGTACTTC.

The chain recombines TRBV7-3 with TRBJ2-2; D is unresolved. Germline V CDR1 and CDR2: SGHTA, FQGTGA. The CDR3 has 14 amino acids. With 5 bases removed from V and 5 bases from J, the gap between germline ends came to 12 bases. CDR3 region: CASSPLYNTGELFF. The CDR3 DNA is TGTGCCAGCAGCCCTCTTTACAATACCGGGGAGCTGTTTTTT.

This clone came up once. This rearrangement joins TRBV5-1 to TRBJ2-1; D might be TRBD1 (5 bases). The CDR3 is 13 amino acids. Germline values: CDR1 SGHRS, CDR2 YFSETQ. The V end was cut by 1 base, the J end by 6 bases, with 8 bases between. Here the CDR3 DNA reads TGCGCCAGCAGCTTGCCCGACAGCAATGAGCAGTTCTTC. This gives the protein CASSLPDSNEQFF.

The rearrangement uses TRBV5-5 and TRBJ1-1; D is undetermined. There are 17 residues in the CDR3. V was clipped by 1 base and J by 0 bases, with 16 bases between them. Germline lookup yields CDR1 SGHKS and CDR2 YYEKEE (reference sequence). The CDR3 DNA sequence: TGTGCCAGCAGCTTGACCCCGGGATCAAACATGAACACTGAAGCTTTCTTT. It codes for CASSLTPGSNMNTEAFF.

The genes are TRBV6-5 and TRBJ1-1; D is possibly TRBD1 (5 bases). Germline V gene lookup returns CDR1 MNHEY and CDR2 SVGAGI. The CDR3 extends over 15 amino acids. Trimming stripped 8 bases from V and 1 base from J, with 17 bases between. Here the CDR3 reads CASGALRGSNTEAFF. CDR3 DNA sequence: TGTGCCAGCGGCGCCCTGCGGGGCTCGAACACTGAAGCTTTCTTT.

The rearrangement joins TRBV21-1 to TRBJ2-7; the table assigns TRBD1, which was not confirmed against the DNA. TRBV21-1 is a pseudogene locus. The CDR3 contains 16 residues. The DNA for the CDR3 is TGTGCCAGCAGCAAAGCTGGTCAGGGGTTAACCTACGAGCAGTACTTC. This translates into CASSKAGQGLTYEQYF.

This clone was seen a few times. This rearrangement joins TRBV27 to TRBJ2-7; 7 nucleotides line up with TRBD2. The CDR3 totals 13 residues. Germline values: CDR1 MNHEY, CDR2 SMNVEV (reference sequence). The J segment lost 5 bases and the V segment lost 3 bases, leaving 4 bases of the junction unmatched. The CDR3 region has the DNA TGTGCCAGCAGTTTGAGGGAGGGCGACGAGCAGTACTTC. As protein: CASSLREGDEQYF.

The rearrangement links TRBV19 to TRBJ1-2, with 9 bases lining up with TRBD1. This CDR3 has 12 amino acids. V shed 10 bases and J 8 bases; nucleotides not matched to a gene: 8. Per the germline V gene, CDR1 is LNHDA and CDR2 is SQIVND (reference sequence). CDR3 nucleotides: TGTGCCACCATACAGGGGGCGTCAGGCTACACCTTC. This sequence encodes CATIQGASGYTF.

The sample holds one count of this clone. The V and J genes are TRBV18 and TRBJ2-7, with 8 bases lining up with TRBD1. V trimming: 5 bases; J trimming: 0 bases; junction bases outside the gene matches: 3. The CDR3 loop spans 14 amino acids. Germline CDR1 reads KGHSH; CDR2 reads LQKENI. CDR3 residues: CASSGQGASYEQYF. The CDR3 coding sequence is TGTGCCAGCTCAGGGCAGGGGGCCTCCTACGAGCAGTACTTC.

The chain employs TRBV2 and TRBJ1-1, with D possibly being TRBD1 (6 bases). The germline V and J ends were trimmed by 6 bases and 3 bases, with 14 bases remaining between them. The germline CDR1 and CDR2 sequences are SNHLY and FYNNEI. CDR3 length: 14 residues. Here the CDR3 reads CASRGAQGHTEAFF. CDR3 bases: TGTGCCAGCAGGGGGGCCCAGGGCCACACTGAAGCTTTCTTT.

This chain links TRBV9 with TRBJ2-7; the match to TRBD1 covers 9 bases. The CDR3 is 16 residues long. Germline V CDR1 and CDR2: SGDLS, YYNGEE. V gave up 3 bases and J gave up 5 bases; unmatched junction bases: 12. The DNA of the CDR3 is TGTGCCAGCAGCGCAAACTCCGGGACAGGGACGAACGAGCAGTACTTC. Translating it yields CASSANSGTGTNEQYF.